The 16 T cell receptor beta chains in this list originate from one sample, sequenced in a study of T-cell reconstitution after alpha-beta-depleted transplantation in children. The TCRbeta library incorporated unique molecular identifiers. TCRdb passed the PCR reads through MiXCR, listing each CDR3 protein once. The sample records a few hundred thousand distinct CDR3 sequences, 25% to 30% being singletons. Material: PBMCs, obtained before TCRalphabeta/CD19-depleted stem cell transplant. The receptors derive from a boy in the first two years of life with Wiskott-Aldrich syndrome, due to receive a stem cell transplant.

This clonotype was counted only a few times. This chain links TRBV7-2 with TRBJ2-1; 8 bases fit TRBD1. Unmatched junction bases numbered 17, after V lost 6 bases and J lost 13 bases. This CDR3 has 15 amino acids. Per the germline V gene, CDR1 is SGHTA and CDR2 is FQGNSA. CDR3 nucleotides: TGTGCCAGCAGGGCTAGAGGGACAGGCACTAACAGACAGTTCTTC. Its translation: CASRARGTGTNRQFF.

The chain recombines TRBV20-1 with TRBJ2-2, with D possibly TRBD2 on 6 matching bases. The ends were cut back, 4 bases at V and 6 bases at J, with 6 bases in the middle. This CDR3 contains 11 residues. Germline CDR1 is DFQATT and CDR2 is SNEGSKA (reference sequence). This chain's CDR3 is CSAKRAGELFF. Here the CDR3 DNA reads TGCAGTGCTAAGCGGGCCGGGGAGCTGTTTTTT.

The chain employs TRBV5-5 and TRBJ2-2; D perhaps matches TRBD1 (5 bases). The CDR3 has 15 residues. CDR1 is SGHKS and CDR2 is YYEKEE in the germline V gene (reference sequence). The V end lost 1 base, the J end lost 4 bases, and 11 bases lay between the germline ends. The CDR3 sequence is CASSLLGAFTGELFF. The CDR3 DNA follows: TGTGCCAGCAGCTTGCTTGGGGCGTTCACCGGGGAGCTGTTTTTT.

This clonotype was observed a handful of times. The CDR3 loop reads CASSPLASNTGELFF. CDR3 DNA: TGCGCCAGCAGCCCCCTAGCGTCGAACACCGGGGAGCTGTTTTTT. The chain joins TRBV5-1 to TRBJ2-2, with D perhaps TRBD2 (6 bases). The ends were cut back, 4 bases at V and 0 bases at J, with 10 bases in the middle. Germline V gene sequence: CDR1 SGHRS, CDR2 YFSETQ. The length of the CDR3 is 15 residues.

Only a few counts were recorded for this clonotype. This chain uses TRBV5-1 with TRBJ2-5; 7 nucleotides match TRBD1. Germline V gene data show CDR1 as SGHRS and CDR2 as YFSETQ. The V segment lost 0 bases and the J segment 2 bases; nucleotides outside the gene matches: 7. There are 16 residues in the CDR3. The DNA of the CDR3 is TGCGCCAGCAGCTTGGCCGGGACAGCCTCTCAAGAGACCCAGTACTTC. Its translation is CASSLAGTASQETQYF.

This clonotype was seen a few times. The chain is built from TRBV10-3 and TRBJ2-3, with 11 bases that match TRBD2. Trimming cost V 5 bases and J 3 bases; bases outside gene matches: 4. The germline V gene encodes CDR1 ENHRY and CDR2 SYGVKD. The CDR3 sequence is 15 residues long. CDR3 sequence: CAISIGTSGTDTQYF. The CDR3 bases are TGTGCCATCAGTATCGGGACTAGCGGAACAGATACGCAGTATTTT.

This clonotype was seen a few times. This rearrangement joins TRBV7-2 to TRBJ1-1, with TRBD1 matching over 7 bases. This CDR3 spans 14 amino acids. Per germline, CDR1 SGHTA and CDR2 FQGNSA. J lost 7 bases, V lost 4 bases, and 9 bases had no gene match. CDR3 coding DNA: TGTGCCAGCAGCTCCCAGGGGACAGCGGGTGAAGCTTTCTTT. This sequence encodes CASSSQGTAGEAFF.

The V and J genes are TRBV5-5 and TRBJ2-1, with 10 bases identical to TRBD1. Per the germline V gene, CDR1 is SGHKS and CDR2 is YYEKEE (reference sequence). J gave up 14 bases and V 3 bases, and 11 bases lay outside the gene matches. CDR3 length: 14 residues. CDR3 in DNA: TGTGCCAGCAGCTCCACCCCTGGACAGGGGGTGAAGTTCTTC. Encoded protein: CASSSTPGQGVKFF.

This chain uses TRBV28 with TRBJ2-5; 9 bases are a match to TRBD1. The CDR3 length is 16 residues. V gave up 5 bases and J gave up 4 bases; unmatched junction bases: 11. Germline V gene lookup returns CDR1 MDHEN and CDR2 SYDVKM. The CDR3 bases are TGTGCCAGCAGTCGTCCCCCGGGACAGGGACGAGAGACCCAGTACTTC. Protein: CASSRPPGQGRETQYF. Based on the CDR3 plus reference TRBV28 and TRBJ2-5, the full variable domain is DVKVTQSSRYLVKRTGEKVFLECVQDMDHENMFWYRQDPGLGLRLIYFSYDVKMKEKGDIPEGYSVSREKKERFSLILESASTNQTSMYLCASSRPPGQGRETQYFGPGTRLLVL.

There are a few counts of this clonotype. The chain couples TRBV7-9 to TRBJ2-1, with 7 bases that match TRBD2. Looked up from germline, CDR1 is SEHNR and CDR2 is FQNEAQ (reference sequence). J was trimmed by 8 bases and V by 2 bases; bases with no gene match: 6. CDR3 length: 14 amino acids. CDR3 loop: CASSLSGGGDEQFF. As DNA, the CDR3 is TGTGCCAGCAGCTTATCGGGGGGTGGCGATGAGCAGTTCTTC.

A single count supports this clonotype. The chain joins TRBV12-3 or TRBV12-4 to TRBJ2-2; 9 nucleotides match TRBD2. The CDR3 covers 16 residues. CDR3 sequence reads: CATTPRLAVNTGELFF. CDR3 nucleotides: TGTGCGACCACGCCCCGACTAGCGGTAAACACCGGGGAGCTGTTTTTT.

The chain couples TRBV3-1 to TRBJ2-1, with 10 positions matching TRBD2. Germline V lookup: CDR1 LGHDT, CDR2 YNNKEL (reference sequence). The CDR3 sequence is 14 residues long. Trimming cost V 4 bases and J 12 bases; bases outside gene matches: 9. CDR3 sequence (DNA): TGTGCCAGCAGCCGGCTAGCGGGAGCCCGAGGGCAGTTCTTC. Amino acid sequence: CASSRLAGARGQFF.

The chain has TRBV10-3 and TRBJ1-6; tentative D call: TRBD1 (6 bases). The CDR3 runs to 15 residues. Per germline, CDR1 ENHRY and CDR2 SYGVKD. Trimming stripped 10 bases from V and 8 bases from J, with 21 bases between. CDR3 loop: CATQDQAGGDSPLHF. DNA for the CDR3: TGTGCCACCCAAGACCAGGCCGGGGGCGATTCACCCCTCCACTTT.

This clonotype was detected a few times. This chain uses TRBV28 with TRBJ2-1, with 9 bases aligning to TRBD1. Trimming took 6 bases from V and 6 from J; bases not matched to a gene: 9. The CDR3 length is 15 residues. CDR1 MDHEN and CDR2 SYDVKM come from the germline V gene. As DNA, the CDR3 is TGTGCCAGCAGCCGCCCCGGGACAGGGTCCAATGAGCAGTTCTTC. It translates to CASSRPGTGSNEQFF.

The chain employs TRBV20-1 and TRBJ2-4; 10 bases are a match to TRBD1. The V segment lost 6 bases and the J segment 7 bases; nucleotides outside the gene matches: 6. The CDR3 is 13 amino acids. Germline V gene lookup returns CDR1 DFQATT and CDR2 SNEGSKA (reference sequence). The CDR3 is CSAGQGERNIQYF. The CDR3 bases are TGCAGTGCCGGACAGGGGGAAAGGAACATTCAGTACTTC.

This rearrangement joins TRBV4-1 to TRBJ2-1, with 9 bases that match TRBD2. From germline, CDR1 is MGHRA and CDR2 YSYEKL. The CDR3 length is 17 residues. Trimming at V came to 5 bases and at J to 4 bases, leaving 12 bases not matched to a gene. The CDR3 loop reads CASSGRSGTSSYNEQFF. In nucleotides, the CDR3 is TGCGCCAGCAGCGGTCGCTCCGGGACTAGCTCATACAATGAGCAGTTCTTC.